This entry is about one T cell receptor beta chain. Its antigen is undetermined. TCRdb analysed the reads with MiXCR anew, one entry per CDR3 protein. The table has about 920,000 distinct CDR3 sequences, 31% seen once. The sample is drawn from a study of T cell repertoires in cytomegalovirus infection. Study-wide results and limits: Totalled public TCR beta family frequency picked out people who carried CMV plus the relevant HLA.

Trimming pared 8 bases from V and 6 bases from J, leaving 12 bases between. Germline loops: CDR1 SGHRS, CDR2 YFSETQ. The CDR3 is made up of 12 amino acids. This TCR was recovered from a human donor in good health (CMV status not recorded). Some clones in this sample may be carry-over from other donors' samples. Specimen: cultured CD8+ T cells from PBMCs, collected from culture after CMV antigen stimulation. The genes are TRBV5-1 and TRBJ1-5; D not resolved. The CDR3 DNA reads TGCGCCAGGCCCCAGGAGATTCAGCCCCAGCATTTT. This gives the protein CARPQEIQPQHF.